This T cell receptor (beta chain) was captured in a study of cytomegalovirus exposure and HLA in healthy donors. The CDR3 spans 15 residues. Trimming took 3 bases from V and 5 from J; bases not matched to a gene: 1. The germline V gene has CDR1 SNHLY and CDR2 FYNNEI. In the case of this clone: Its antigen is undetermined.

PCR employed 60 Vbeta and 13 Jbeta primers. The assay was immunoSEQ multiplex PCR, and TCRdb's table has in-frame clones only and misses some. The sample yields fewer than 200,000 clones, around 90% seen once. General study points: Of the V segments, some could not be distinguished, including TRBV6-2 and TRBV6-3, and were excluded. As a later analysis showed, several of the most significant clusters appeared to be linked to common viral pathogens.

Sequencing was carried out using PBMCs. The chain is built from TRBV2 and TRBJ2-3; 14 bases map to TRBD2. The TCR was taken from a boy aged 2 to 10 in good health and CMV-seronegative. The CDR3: CASSEGTSGRDTQYF. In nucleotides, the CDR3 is TGTGCCAGCAGTGAGGGGACTAGCGGGAGAGATACGCAGTATTTT.